Listed below are T cell receptor beta chains from one sample, sequenced in a study of blood T cells in healthy people across ages. TCRdb itself ran the 5' RACE reads through MiXCR, one entry per CDR3 protein. The sample lists approximately 2,000,000 distinct CDR3 sequences, about two fifths seen once, with roughly 24% in the top ten. Material for sequencing was blood. The receptors were sampled from a human donor in good health. Both conserved end residues are part of each CDR3. Fields, in order: J gene, clone size, D gene, V gene, CDR3 DNA, CDR3 protein. A D gene is named only where the DNA matches it firmly. The size field is filled for only some rows; it gives once, few, many or a size class.

J: TRBJ2-7
size: .
D: TRBD2
V: TRBV14
DNA: TGTGCCAGCAGCCAAGTGCGGGGGAGCCACGAGCAGTACTTC
CDR3: CASSQVRGSHEQYF

J: TRBJ2-1
size: .
D: TRBD1
V: TRBV29-1
DNA: TGCAGCGTTCAGCAGGGGGTACTGGGTGAGCAGTTCTTC
CDR3: CSVQQGVLGEQFF

J: TRBJ1-2
size: .
D: .
V: TRBV7-2
DNA: TGTGCCAGCAGCCCCCCGGACGGGTATGGCCACACCTTC
CDR3: CASSPPDGYGHTF

J: TRBJ1-6
size: few
D: .
V: TRBV7-6
DNA: TGTGCCAGCAGGGCTGGCAGCCGCTCCTATAATTCACCCCTCCACTTT
CDR3: CASRAGSRSYNSPLHF

J: TRBJ2-7
size: few
D: TRBD2
V: TRBV14
DNA: TGTGCCAGCAGCTTTAACGGGGGGGCCTTTTACGAGCAGTACTTC
CDR3: CASSFNGGAFYEQYF

J: TRBJ2-4
size: .
D: TRBD2
V: TRBV4-3
DNA: TGCGCCAGCAGCCAAGGTTTAGCGGGGTACGGAAACATTCAGTACTTC
CDR3: CASSQGLAGYGNIQYF

J: TRBJ2-7
size: .
D: TRBD1
V: TRBV15
DNA: TGTGCCACCAGCGACCTCATGACAGGGTGGATCTACGAGCAGTACTTC
CDR3: CATSDLMTGWIYEQYF

J: TRBJ1-5
size: .
D: .
V: TRBV7-9
DNA: TGTGCCAGCAGCTTCTCTGGTGAGCCCCAGCATTTT
CDR3: CASSFSGEPQHF

J: TRBJ2-6
size: .
D: .
V: TRBV3-1
DNA: TGTGCCGGCAGCCAAGATAGGACAGGGGCCAACGTCCTGACTTTC
CDR3: CAGSQDRTGANVLTF

J: TRBJ2-1
size: few
D: TRBD1
V: TRBV12-3/TRBV12-4
DNA: TGTGCCAGCAGTTCCGGGACAGGGCAACGCTACAATGAGCAGTTCTTC
CDR3: CASSSGTGQRYNEQFF

J: TRBJ1-5
size: .
D: .
V: TRBV7-9
DNA: TGTGCCAGCAGCCACACCCAGGATCAGCCCCAACATTTT
CDR3: CASSHTQDQPQHF

J: TRBJ1-2
size: .
D: .
V: TRBV19
DNA: TGTGCCAGTAGTCCCCTGCGGAGTGGCTACACCTTC
CDR3: CASSPLRSGYTF

J: TRBJ1-5
size: many
D: .
V: TRBV10-2
DNA: TGCGCCAGCAGAGATAAGGGAGGCAATCAGCCCCAGCATTTT
CDR3: CASRDKGGNQPQHF